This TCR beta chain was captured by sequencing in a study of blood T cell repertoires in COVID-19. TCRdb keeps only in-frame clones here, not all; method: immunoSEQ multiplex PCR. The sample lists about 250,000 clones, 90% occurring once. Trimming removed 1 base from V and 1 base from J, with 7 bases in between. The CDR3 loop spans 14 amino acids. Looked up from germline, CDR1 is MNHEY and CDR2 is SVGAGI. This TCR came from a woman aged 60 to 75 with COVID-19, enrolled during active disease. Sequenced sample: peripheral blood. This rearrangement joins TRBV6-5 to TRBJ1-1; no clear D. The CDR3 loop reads CASSYLQSNTEAFF. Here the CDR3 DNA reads TGTGCCAGCAGTTACTTACAGTCGAACACTGAAGCTTTCTTT.